This T cell receptor (beta chain) was sequenced during a study of patients and donors after allogeneic stem cell transplantation (dated by TCRdb to the early 2020s). To prepare the library, RT-PCR was applied. The sample was run on a NextSeq 550. In TCRdb, the public reads were trimmed at Q25 with fastp and aligned with MiXCR, with productive beta chains retained. Each record represents a unique CDR3 protein, reported with the most common genes and DNA among its rows. The sample data list about a million distinct CDR3 sequences, and about a sixth of these were observed just once. The ten largest clonotypes hold roughly 6.4% of the sample. The CDR3 holds 15 amino acids from the cysteine to the phenylalanine. Only the CDR3 DNA stays, 45 bases, in frame from base 1. Germline trimming amounts to 4 bases on V and 6 bases on J, with 11 as the count of junction bases outside the gene matches. CDR1 is given as SGHRS and CDR2 as YFSETQ, both from the germline V gene.

On this clonotype: Its cognate antigen has yet to be identified. Base qualities are not at hand, and no much larger clone is one base apart.

This clonotype was obtained from a human donor who was either an allogeneic HSCT recipient or a stem cell or donor lymphocyte infusion donor (not recorded which). It is not recorded whose cells these are; they may come from a transplant donor. The sequencing sample was made of blood, either unsorted or a sorted T cell fraction (not recorded which). The sequence joins TRBV5-1 to TRBJ2-7; 9 junctional bases match TRBD1. CDR3 sequence: CASSPLRGQGIEQYF. The DNA is TGCGCCAGCAGCCCCCTTAGAGGACAGGGGATCGAGCAGTACTTC.